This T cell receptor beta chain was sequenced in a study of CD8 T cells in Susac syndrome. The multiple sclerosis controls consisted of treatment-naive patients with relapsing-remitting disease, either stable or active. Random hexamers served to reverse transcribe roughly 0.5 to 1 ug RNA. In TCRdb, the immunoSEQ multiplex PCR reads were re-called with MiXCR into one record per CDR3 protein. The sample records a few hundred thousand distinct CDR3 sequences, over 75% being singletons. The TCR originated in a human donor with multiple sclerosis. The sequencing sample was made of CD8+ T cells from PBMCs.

The CDR3 region has the DNA TGTGCCAGCAGCTTAGCGCGTGGCGGGGCCAAGGACAATGAGCAGTTCTTC. Protein: CASSLARGGAKDNEQFF. The rearrangement uses TRBV11-1 and TRBJ2-1, with D tentatively TRBD2 (6 bases). CDR1 is SGHAT and CDR2 is FQDESV in the germline V gene (reference sequence). V was trimmed by 0 bases and J by 5 bases, leaving 17 bases between them. CDR3 size: 17 residues.